The clone carrying this T cell receptor (beta chain) was found a few times. Germline CDR1 SNHLY, CDR2 FYNNEI. Trimming removed 5 bases from V and 2 bases from J, with 10 bases in between. This CDR3 is 13 amino acids long. These data come from a study of blood T cell repertoires in COVID-19. Study overall: Sites across the United States, Italy and Spain contributed samples from acute and convalescent COVID-19. PBMCs, B-cell-depleted T cells, or T cells were the source of the cDNA or gDNA that made up the material.

As handled by the study authors: Scientists estimated how many nucleated cells there were by amplifying reference gene primers. Assay used: immunoSEQ multiplex PCR; TCRdb lists only in-frame clones, some missing. The DNA gave D and trimming, while V, J and clone size come from that table. The sample lists around 120,000 clones; under 75% were seen once. The sequenced material came from peripheral blood. The TCR sequence derives from an elderly man with acute or convalescent COVID-19. The rearrangement uses TRBV2 and TRBJ2-7; perhaps TRBD1 as D (5 bases). CDR3 nucleotides: TGTGCCAGCAGTTTTGACAGAGCCTACGAGCAGTACTTC. Amino acids: CASSFDRAYEQYF.